This entry lists 8 T cell receptor beta chains sequenced from one sample in a study of cytomegalovirus exposure and HLA in healthy donors. The PCR had 60 Vbeta and 13 Jbeta primers. Using immunoSEQ multiplex PCR, the repertoire was profiled, and TCRdb retains in-frame clones only, with some absent. The data show 140,000 or so clones, about 74% seen once. The sample taken for sequencing was PBMCs. The receptors stem from a man between 18 and 35 years old in good health and CMV-seropositive.

This rearrangement joins TRBV4-2 to TRBJ2-2; D is possibly TRBD1 (5 bases). Germline assignment: CDR1 LGHNA and CDR2 YNFKEQ. The CDR3 is 17 amino acids. The ends were cut back, 1 base at V and 4 bases at J, with 16 bases in the middle. In DNA, the CDR3 is TGTGCCAGCAGCCAAGGGCTCCCTGGGGCTCGCACCGGGGAGCTGTTTTTT. Residues: CASSQGLPGARTGELFF.

In its sample, this clone was seen a few times. This chain connects TRBV7-2 to TRBJ2-1, with 11 bases that match TRBD2. J gave up 4 bases and V 3 bases, and 2 bases lay outside the gene matches. Germline CDR1 SGHTA, CDR2 FQGNSA. The CDR3 extends over 15 amino acids. Here the CDR3 DNA reads TGTGCCAGCAGCTTTAGCGGGGGGGGTTACAATGAGCAGTTCTTC. Translating it yields CASSFSGGGYNEQFF.

This clone was counted between two and nine times. J is TRBJ1-2 and V is TRBV6-1, with D possibly being TRBD1 (6 bases). This CDR3 spans 14 amino acids. Trimming took off 8 bases at V and 8 bases at J, with 21 bases between the two ends. Germline CDR1 is MNHNS and CDR2 is SASEGT. The CDR3: CASLLHRSDSGYTF. The CDR3, as DNA: TGTGCCAGCCTTCTTCACCGCTCGGACAGCGGCTACACCTTC.

V and J are TRBV6-1 and TRBJ2-7; no reliable D call. The ends were cut back, 4 bases at V and 4 bases at J, with 8 bases in the middle. CDR1 and CDR2 from the germline V gene are MNHNS and SASEGT. This CDR3 contains 12 residues. The CDR3: CASSASLYEQYF. For the CDR3, the DNA is TGTGCCAGCAGTGCCTCCTTGTACGAGCAGTACTTC.

This chain links TRBV10-3 with TRBJ2-3, with 7 bases lining up with TRBD1. The V gene's germline CDR1 is ENHRY and CDR2 SYGVKD. The CDR3 spans 13 residues. The trim removed 9 bases at V and 4 bases at J, leaving 7 bases unmatched. The CDR3: CAMGTVDADTQYF. CDR3 sequence (DNA): TGTGCCATGGGGACAGTCGACGCAGATACGCAGTATTTT.

J is TRBJ2-3 and V is TRBV5-1; D remains ambiguous. V lost 1 base to trimming and J lost 2 bases, with 8 bases between them. The germline CDR1 and CDR2 sequences are SGHRS and YFSETQ. There are 14 residues in the CDR3. The CDR3 DNA follows: TGCGCCAGCAGCTTGATGCAGGTCACAGATACGCAGTATTTT. Translated: CASSLMQVTDTQYF.

The chain joins TRBV27 to TRBJ1-4; the match to TRBD1 covers 8 bases. Germline-derived CDR1 and CDR2 are MNHEY and SMNVEV (reference sequence). Trimming took 7 bases from V and 7 from J; bases not matched to a gene: 8. This CDR3 contains 14 residues. The CDR3 sequence is CASKTDRASEKLFF. CDR3 DNA: TGTGCCAGCAAAACGGACAGGGCAAGTGAAAAACTGTTTTTT.

The V call is TRBV7-6, the J call TRBJ2-4; TRBD2 matches at 11 bases. Germline assignment: CDR1 SGHVS and CDR2 FNYEAQ. The CDR3 is 19 residues long. Trimming removed 2 bases from V and 4 bases from J; junction bases left unmatched: 13. The CDR3 protein is CASSLFPRTSGWPKNIQYF. The CDR3 DNA reads as TGTGCCAGCAGCTTATTCCCCCGGACTAGCGGGTGGCCTAAAAACATTCAGTACTTC. The entire variable domain, with the rest obtained from reference TRBV7-6 and TRBJ2-4, is as follows: GAGVSQSPRYKVTKRGQDVALRCDPISGHVSLYWYRQALGQGPEFLTYFNYEAQQDKSGLPNDRFSAERPEGSISTLTIQRTEQRDSAMYRCASSLFPRTSGWPKNIQYFGAGTRLSVL.